These 5 T cell receptor beta chains were sequenced from one sample in a study of CD8 T cells in ankylosing spondylitis. TCRdb reanalysed the 5' RACE reads using MiXCR and keeps one entry per CDR3 protein. The sample yields around 210,000 distinct CDR3 sequences, roughly 8% seen once. Sequencing used blood, either unsorted or a sorted T cell fraction (not recorded which). Receptors were obtained from a female donor with ankylosing spondylitis or in good health (not recorded which).

Ten or more counts support this clonotype. The chain joins TRBV12-3 or TRBV12-4 to TRBJ2-1; TRBD1 aligns across 12 bases. This CDR3 has 15 amino acids. J was trimmed by 8 bases and V by 6 bases; bases with no gene match: 8. The CDR3: CASSPWDRGPDEQFF. The CDR3 coding sequence is TGTGCCAGCAGCCCCTGGGACAGGGGGCCCGATGAGCAGTTCTTC.

This clonotype was recorded at least ten times. CDR3 region: CASRQGLAGAQETQYF. Written as DNA, the CDR3 is TGTGCCAGCAGACAGGGACTAGCGGGAGCCCAGGAGACCCAGTACTTC. The V gene is TRBV12-3 or TRBV12-4, the J gene TRBJ2-5, with 14 bases matching TRBD2. Unmatched junction bases numbered 8, after V lost 6 bases and J lost 5 bases. The CDR3 loop spans 16 amino acids.

This clonotype was counted many times. The rearrangement uses TRBV6-1 and TRBJ2-1, with 9 bases fitting TRBD2. Looked up from germline, CDR1 is MNHNS and CDR2 is SASEGT. The CDR3 runs 16 residues. V lost 3 bases and J lost 8; bases outside the gene matches: 11. The CDR3 nucleotides read TGTGCCAGCAGTGAGTTATCTAGCGGGAAGGGGCATGAGCAGTTCTTC. It specifies CASSELSSGKGHEQFF.

The CDR3 here is CASSLWGGEQYF. The CDR3, as DNA: TGTGCCAGCAGTTTATGGGGGGGGGAGCAGTACTTC. This chain joins TRBV27 and TRBJ2-7, with 7 bases lining up with TRBD2. Trimming took 1 base from V and 7 from J; bases not matched to a gene: 1. Germline V lookup: CDR1 MNHEY, CDR2 SMNVEV (reference sequence). The CDR3 sequence is 12 residues long.

The chain is built from TRBV12-3 or TRBV12-4 and TRBJ1-2; 7 bases match TRBD1. This CDR3 is 11 amino acids long. Trimming removed 6 bases from V and 8 bases from J; junction bases left unmatched: 3. DNA for the CDR3: TGTGCCAGCAGCGACAGGGCCGGCTACACCTTC. Its protein product is CASSDRAGYTF.